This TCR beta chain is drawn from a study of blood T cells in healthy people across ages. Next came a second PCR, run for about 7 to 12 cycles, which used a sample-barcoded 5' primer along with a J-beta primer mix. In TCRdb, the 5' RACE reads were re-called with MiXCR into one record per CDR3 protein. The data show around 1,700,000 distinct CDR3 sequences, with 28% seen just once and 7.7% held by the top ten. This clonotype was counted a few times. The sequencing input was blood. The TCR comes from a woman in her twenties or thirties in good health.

The CDR3 loop is CASSPRDSGAFYNEQFF. Written as DNA, the CDR3 is TGTGCCAGCAGCCCTCGTGATAGCGGGGCCTTTTACAATGAGCAGTTCTTC. The chain joins TRBV11-1 to TRBJ2-1; 8 bases fit TRBD2. CDR1 is SGHAT and CDR2 is FQDESV in the germline V gene (reference sequence). There are 17 residues in the CDR3. V was pared by 5 bases and J by 4 bases, with 13 bases of the junction left unmatched.